The sequence of this TCR beta chain was determined in a study of radiotherapy plus CTLA-4 blockade in lung cancer (dated by TCRdb to the late 2010s). With respect to the entire study: Among enrolled patients, 18% had an objective response and 30% to 40% reached disease control.

This clone is regarded as medium-sized (0.01 to 0.1%). Its antigen remains unidentified. Base-call qualities are not available, and no considerably larger clone is one nucleotide away. Results and caveats for the whole study, not just this receptor: The strongest predictors of response, as reported, were early dynamic changes in blood T cell clones along with a rise in serum interferon-beta after radiation. After treatment with radiotherapy and ipilimumab, TCR clones that originated in tumors expanded in peripheral blood.

The receptor library was made with the immunoSEQ multiplex PCR assay. In TCRdb, the immuneACCESS table is reduced to in-frame sequences with V and J assigned. These tables do not hold every clone; where another copy was compared, an unresolved V gene accounts for under half, and the others remain unexplained. Within this sample are tens of thousands of clones, with 60% to 75% of them counted one time only. The ten largest make up approximately 4% of the sample. Based on the germline V gene, the CDR1 and CDR2 sequences are ENHRY and SYGVKD. Counted from cysteine to phenylalanine, this CDR3 has 14 amino acids. Of all the DNA, just the CDR3 is kept, 42 bases in frame from base 1. Trimming removed 4 bases from V and 0 bases from J, leaving 7 bases between the germline ends. The study evaluated CTLA-4 blockade (ipilimumab) given together with focal radiation therapy in patients who had chemo-refractory metastatic non-small-cell lung cancer.

This chain is built from TRBV10-3 and TRBJ1-3; the D gene is unclear. The receptor's source is a human donor with non-small cell lung cancer who had stable disease on radiotherapy plus ipilimumab. The sample here was peripheral blood, taken from a patient treated with radiotherapy plus ipilimumab. The base sequence is TGTGCCATCAGTGGTATGAGCTCTGGAAACACCATATATTTT. This gives the protein CAISGMSSGNTIYF.